The 6 T cell receptor beta chains given below trace back to one sample, sequenced in a study of Ad26.COV2.S vaccination and SARS-CoV-2 variants. The data were produced by immunoSEQ multiplex PCR, yet TCRdb's version contains in-frame clones alone and is incomplete. The sample has roughly 410,000 clones, around 82% seen once. The sample's treatment: 15 to 20 received Ad26.COV2.S at low or high dose, single or two shots; about 5 received placebo; per-sample allocation not given. Sampling happened 63 days after the first vaccine or placebo injection. Sequencing used peripheral blood, obtained in a trial of Ad26.COV2.S vaccine versus placebo. The receptor source for this set is a person between 18 and 60 years old who received the Ad26.COV2.S COVID-19 vaccine or a placebo.

The V call is TRBV19, the J call TRBJ1-2; D is unresolved. The V end lost 3 bases, the J end lost 8 bases, and 13 bases lay between the germline ends. CDR1 LNHDA and CDR2 SQIVND come from the germline V gene (reference sequence). This CDR3 has 13 amino acids. The CDR3 DNA is TGTGCCAGTAGTATCCGACGGCCCGAGGGCTACACCTTC. As protein: CASSIRRPEGYTF.

This rearrangement joins TRBV2 to TRBJ1-5; D uncertain. The CDR3 totals 12 residues. Between the trimmed V and J ends, which lost 6 bases and 2 bases, there was a span of 5 bases. CDR1 is SNHLY, CDR2 FYNNEI, per germline. The CDR3 coding sequence is TGTGCCAGCAGCGTGGGCAATCAGCCCCAGCATTTT. It is translated as CASSVGNQPQHF.

Comments on this clone: This sample also contains other DNA sequences that code for the same CDR3. CDR3 amino acids: CASSQVWDTQYF. CDR3 sequence (DNA): TGTGCCAGCAGCCAAGTTTGGGATACGCAGTATTTT. This chain connects TRBV3-1 (or the pseudogene TRBV3-2) to TRBJ2-3; D not resolved. CDR1 is LGHDT, CDR2 YNNKEL, per germline (reference sequence). Trimming took 1 base from V and 6 from J, leaving 5 bases between them. The CDR3 covers 12 residues.

This clone was detected a few times. The chain employs TRBV7-9 and TRBJ2-7, with D perhaps assigned TRBD1 or TRBD2 (6 bases each). Trimming cost V 5 bases and J 3 bases, with 17 bases left between them. The CDR3 runs 15 residues. From germline, CDR1 is SEHNR and CDR2 FQNEAQ (reference sequence). The CDR3 is CASSPEGGQGYEQYF. DNA for the CDR3: TGTGCCAGCAGCCCAGAAGGGGGGCAGGGCTACGAGCAGTACTTC.

V usage is TRBV19 and J usage is TRBJ2-1; 12 bases match TRBD2. This CDR3 is 15 amino acids long. CDR1 is LNHDA, CDR2 SQIVND, per germline (reference sequence). After removal of 6 bases from V and 8 bases from J, the junction contained 8 bases not matched to a gene. CDR3 sequence (DNA): TGTGCCAGTAGCCTGGGACTAGCGGGTTGGTATGAGCAGTTCTTC. Its translation: CASSLGLAGWYEQFF.

The CDR3 coding sequence is TGTGCCAGCAGCCCACAGGGGTATGGCAATCAGCCCCAGCATTTT. Translating it yields CASSPQGYGNQPQHF. The V and J genes are TRBV6-5 and TRBJ1-5, with 7 bases lining up with TRBD1. Germline CDR1 reads MNHEY; CDR2 reads SVGAGI. The CDR3 is 15 residues long. V gave up 6 bases and J gave up 2 bases; unmatched junction bases: 7.